This T cell receptor beta chain was recovered during a study of CD8+CD57+ T cells in acquired aplastic anemia. The overall study: Sorted CD4+ plus CD8+ cells gave DNA averaging around 3 ug.

This clonotype turned up a few times. Its antigen is still unknown. The germline V gene encodes CDR1 SQVTM and CDR2 ANQGSEA. CDR3 length equals 12 residues. Trimming cost V 3 bases and J 4 bases, with 9 bases left between them. Study-level points and caveats: Statistical testing detected no significant gap in CD8+ Simpson's diversity between patients and controls.

Profiling that covered TCR beta VDJ and CDR3 relied on genomic DNA as its template. TCRdb re-derived calls from the reads in MiXCR, one entry per CDR3 protein. The sample records around 51,000 distinct CDR3 sequences, roughly 69% being singletons. The sample comprised sorted CD4+, CD8+, or CD8+CD57+ T cells (not recorded which) from PBMCs. The rearrangement joins TRBV29-1 to TRBJ1-2, with D possibly matching TRBD1 (5 bases). The sequence was obtained from a human donor in good health, serving as a control. The chain's CDR3 is CSVDLTGYGYTF. CDR3 DNA: TGCAGCGTTGATCTCACAGGCTATGGCTACACCTTC.